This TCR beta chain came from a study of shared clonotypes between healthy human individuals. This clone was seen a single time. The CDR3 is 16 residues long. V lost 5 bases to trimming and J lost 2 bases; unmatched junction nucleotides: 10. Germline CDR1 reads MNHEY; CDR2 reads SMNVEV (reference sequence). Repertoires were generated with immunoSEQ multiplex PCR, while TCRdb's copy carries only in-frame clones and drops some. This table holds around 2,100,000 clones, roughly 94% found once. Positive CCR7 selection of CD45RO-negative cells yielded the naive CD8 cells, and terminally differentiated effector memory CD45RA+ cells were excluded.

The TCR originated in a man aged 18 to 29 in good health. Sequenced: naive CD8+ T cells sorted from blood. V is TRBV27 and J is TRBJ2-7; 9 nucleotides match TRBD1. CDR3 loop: CASSDTVGTGPYEQYF. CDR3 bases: TGTGCCAGCAGTGATACCGTCGGGACAGGGCCCTACGAGCAGTACTTC.